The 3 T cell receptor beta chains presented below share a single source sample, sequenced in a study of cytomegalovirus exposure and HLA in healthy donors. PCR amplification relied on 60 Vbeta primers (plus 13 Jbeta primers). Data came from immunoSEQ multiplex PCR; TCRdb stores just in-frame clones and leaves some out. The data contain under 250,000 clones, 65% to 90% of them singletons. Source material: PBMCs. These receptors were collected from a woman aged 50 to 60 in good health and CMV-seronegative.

The CDR3, as DNA: TGCGCCAGCAGTGGGGTAGCGGGAGTAGGAGATACGCAGTATTTT. Amino acids: CASSGVAGVGDTQYF. The chain couples TRBV10-1 to TRBJ2-3; 9 bases match TRBD2. Germline trimming cut 4 bases from V and 5 bases from J; bases unmatched to any gene: 7. Germline lookup yields CDR1 WNHNN and CDR2 SYGVQD (reference sequence). CDR3 length: 15 residues.

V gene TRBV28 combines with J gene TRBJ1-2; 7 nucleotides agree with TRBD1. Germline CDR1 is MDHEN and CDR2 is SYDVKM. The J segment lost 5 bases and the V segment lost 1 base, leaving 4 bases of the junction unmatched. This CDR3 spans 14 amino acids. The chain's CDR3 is CASSLLGGGYGYTF. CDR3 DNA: TGTGCCAGCAGTTTATTAGGGGGCGGGTATGGCTACACCTTC.

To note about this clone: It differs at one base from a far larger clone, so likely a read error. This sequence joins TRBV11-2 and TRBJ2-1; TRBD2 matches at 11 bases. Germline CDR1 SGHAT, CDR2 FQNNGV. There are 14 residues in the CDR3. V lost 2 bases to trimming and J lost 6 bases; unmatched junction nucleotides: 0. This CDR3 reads CASSLLAGGNEQFF. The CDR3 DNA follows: TGTGCCAGCAGCTTACTAGCGGGAGGCAATGAGCAGTTCTTC. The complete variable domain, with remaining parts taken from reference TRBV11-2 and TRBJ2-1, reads EAGVAQSPRYKIIEKRQSVAFWCNPISGHATLYWYQQILGQGPKLLIQFQNNGVVDDSQLPKDRFSAERLKGVDSTLKIQPAKLEDSAVYLCASSLLAGGNEQFFGPGTRLTVL.